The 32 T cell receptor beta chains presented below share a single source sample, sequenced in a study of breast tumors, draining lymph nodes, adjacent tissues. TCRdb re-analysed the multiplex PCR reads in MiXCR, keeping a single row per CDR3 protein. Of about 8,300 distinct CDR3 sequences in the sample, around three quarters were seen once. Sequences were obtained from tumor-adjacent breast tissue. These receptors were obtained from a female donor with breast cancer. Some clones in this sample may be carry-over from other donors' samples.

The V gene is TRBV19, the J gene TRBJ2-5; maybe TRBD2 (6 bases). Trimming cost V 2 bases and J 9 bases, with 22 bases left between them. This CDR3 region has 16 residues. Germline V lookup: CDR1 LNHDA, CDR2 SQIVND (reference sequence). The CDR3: CASSIPGLPQETAQYF. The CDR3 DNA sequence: TGTGCCAGTAGTATACCGGGACTCCCACAAGAGACGGCCCAGTACTTC.

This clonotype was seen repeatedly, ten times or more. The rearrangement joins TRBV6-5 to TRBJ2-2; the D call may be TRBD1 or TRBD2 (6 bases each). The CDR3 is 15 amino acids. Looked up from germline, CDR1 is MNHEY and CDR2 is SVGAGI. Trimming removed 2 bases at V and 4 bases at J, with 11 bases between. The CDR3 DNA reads TGTGCCAGCAGTTACGGCAGGGGAGGCACCGGGGAGCTGTTTTTT. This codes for CASSYGRGGTGELFF.

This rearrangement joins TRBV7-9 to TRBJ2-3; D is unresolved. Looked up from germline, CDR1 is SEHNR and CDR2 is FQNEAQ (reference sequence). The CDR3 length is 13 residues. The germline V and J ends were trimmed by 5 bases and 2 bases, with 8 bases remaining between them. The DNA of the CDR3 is TGTGCCAGCAGCCGCATTCCCACAGATACGCAGTATTTT. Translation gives CASSRIPTDTQYF.

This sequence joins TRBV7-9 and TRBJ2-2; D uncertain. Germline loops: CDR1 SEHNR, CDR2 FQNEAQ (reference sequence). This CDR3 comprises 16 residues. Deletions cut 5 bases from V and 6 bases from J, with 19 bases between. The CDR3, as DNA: TGTGCCAGCAGCCACTCCACGGGTACTCTCTCCGGGGAGCTGTTTTTT. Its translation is CASSHSTGTLSGELFF.

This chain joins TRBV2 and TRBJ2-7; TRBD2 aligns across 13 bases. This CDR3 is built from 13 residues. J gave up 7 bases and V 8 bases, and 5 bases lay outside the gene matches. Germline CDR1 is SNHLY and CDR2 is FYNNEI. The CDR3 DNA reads TGTGCCAGCGCAAAGGGACTAGCGGGGGAGCAGTACGTC. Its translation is CASAKGLAGEQYV.

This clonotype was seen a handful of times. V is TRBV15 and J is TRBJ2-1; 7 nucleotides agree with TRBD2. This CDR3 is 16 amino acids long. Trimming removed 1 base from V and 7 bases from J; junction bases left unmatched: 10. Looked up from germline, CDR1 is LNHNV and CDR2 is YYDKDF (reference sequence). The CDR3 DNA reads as TGTGCCACCAGCAGAGCGGGCGGGAGAACTGGAAATGAGCAGTTCTTC. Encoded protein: CATSRAGGRTGNEQFF. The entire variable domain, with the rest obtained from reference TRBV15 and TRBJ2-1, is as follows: DAMVIQNPRYQVTQFGKPVTLSCSQTLNHNVMYWYQQKSSQAPKLLFHYYDKDFNNEADTPDNFQSRRPNTSFCFLDIRSPGLGDTAMYLCATSRAGGRTGNEQFFGPGTRLTVL.

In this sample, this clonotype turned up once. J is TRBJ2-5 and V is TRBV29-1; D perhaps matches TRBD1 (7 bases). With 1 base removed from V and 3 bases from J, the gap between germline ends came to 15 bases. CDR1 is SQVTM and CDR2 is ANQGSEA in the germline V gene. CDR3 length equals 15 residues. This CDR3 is CSVEGGKGAEETQYF. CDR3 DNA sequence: TGCAGCGTTGAAGGCGGGAAGGGGGCGGAAGAGACCCAGTACTTC. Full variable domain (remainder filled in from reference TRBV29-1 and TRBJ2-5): SAVISQKPSRDICQRGTSLTIQCQVDSQVTMMFWYRQQPGQSLTLIATANQGSEATYESGFVIDKFPISRPNLTFSTLTVSNMSPEDSSIYLCSVEGGKGAEETQYFGPGTRLLVL.

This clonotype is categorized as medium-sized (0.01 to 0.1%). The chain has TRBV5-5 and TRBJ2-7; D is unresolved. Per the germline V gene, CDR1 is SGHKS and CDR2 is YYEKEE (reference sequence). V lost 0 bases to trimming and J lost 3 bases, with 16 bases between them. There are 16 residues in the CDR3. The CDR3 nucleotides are TGTGCCAGCAGCTTGGACTACCAAGCTACCTACTACGAGCAGTACTTC. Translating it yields CASSLDYQATYYEQYF.

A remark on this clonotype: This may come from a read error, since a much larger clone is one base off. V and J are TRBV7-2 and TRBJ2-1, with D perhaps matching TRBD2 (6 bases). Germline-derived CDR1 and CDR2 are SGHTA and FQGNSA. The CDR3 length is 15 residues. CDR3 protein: CASSFSAGDYNERFF. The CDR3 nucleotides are TGTGCCAGCAGCTTTTCAGCGGGCGACTACAATGAGCGGTTCTTC.

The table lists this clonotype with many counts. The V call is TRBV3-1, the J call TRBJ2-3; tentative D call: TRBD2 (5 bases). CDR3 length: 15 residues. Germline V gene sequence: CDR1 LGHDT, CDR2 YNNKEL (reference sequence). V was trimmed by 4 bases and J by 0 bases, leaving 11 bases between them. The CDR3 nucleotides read TGTGCCAGCAGCCCTAGCCGAGCCAGCACAGATACGCAGTATTTT. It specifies CASSPSRASTDTQYF.

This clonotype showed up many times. CDR3 loop: CAWRSRGAPADTQYF. CDR3 DNA: TGTGCCTGGAGGTCCAGAGGGGCCCCCGCAGATACGCAGTATTTT. The rearrangement links TRBV30 to TRBJ2-3; the D call may be TRBD1 or TRBD2 (5 bases each). V lost 3 bases and J lost 4, with 17 bases in between. CDR1 is GTSNPN, CDR2 SVGIG, per germline (reference sequence). The CDR3 has 15 amino acids. The whole variable domain, filled in from reference TRBV30 and TRBJ2-3, reads SQTIHQWPATLVQPVGSPLSLECTVEGTSNPNLYWYRQAAGRGLQLLFYSVGIGQISSEVPQNLSASRPQDRQFILSSKKLLLSDSGFYLCAWRSRGAPADTQYFGPGTRLTVL.

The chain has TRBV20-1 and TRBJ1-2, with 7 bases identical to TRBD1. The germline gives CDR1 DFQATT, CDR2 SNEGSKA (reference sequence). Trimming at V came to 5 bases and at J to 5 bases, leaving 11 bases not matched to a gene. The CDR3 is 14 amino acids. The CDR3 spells CSARGVRGHYGYTF. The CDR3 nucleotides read TGCAGTGCTCGAGGGGTGAGGGGGCATTATGGCTACACCTTC.

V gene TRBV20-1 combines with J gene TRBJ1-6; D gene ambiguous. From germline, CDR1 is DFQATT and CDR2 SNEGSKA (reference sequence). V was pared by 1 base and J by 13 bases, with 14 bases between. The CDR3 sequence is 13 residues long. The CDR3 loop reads CSARVQKDLPLHF. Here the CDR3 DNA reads TGCAGTGCTAGAGTTCAAAAGGACCTCCCCCTCCACTTT.

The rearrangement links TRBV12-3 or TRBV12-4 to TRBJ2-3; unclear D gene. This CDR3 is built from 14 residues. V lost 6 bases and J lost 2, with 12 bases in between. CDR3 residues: CASSEDRSTDTQYF. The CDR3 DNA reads TGTGCCAGCAGCGAGGACCGCTCCACAGATACGCAGTATTTT.

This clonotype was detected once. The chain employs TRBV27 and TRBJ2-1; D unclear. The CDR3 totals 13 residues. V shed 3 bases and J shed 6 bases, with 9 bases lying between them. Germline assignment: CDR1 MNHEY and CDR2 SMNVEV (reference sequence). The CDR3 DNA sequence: TGTGCCAGCAGTTTTAGCACCCCCAATGAGCAGTTCTTC. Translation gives CASSFSTPNEQFF.

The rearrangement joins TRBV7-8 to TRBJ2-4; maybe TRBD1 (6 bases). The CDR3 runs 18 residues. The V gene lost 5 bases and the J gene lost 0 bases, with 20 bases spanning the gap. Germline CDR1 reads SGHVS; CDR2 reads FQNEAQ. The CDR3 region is CASSNKRTVRLAKNIQYF. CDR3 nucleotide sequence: TGTGCCAGCAGCAATAAACGGACAGTTCGTTTAGCCAAAAACATTCAGTACTTC.

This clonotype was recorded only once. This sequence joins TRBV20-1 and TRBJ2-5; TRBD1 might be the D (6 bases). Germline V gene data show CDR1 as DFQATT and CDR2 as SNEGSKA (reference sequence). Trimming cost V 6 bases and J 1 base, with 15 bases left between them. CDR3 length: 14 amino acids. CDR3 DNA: TGCAGTGCAGGCACAGGGACAATCCAAGAGACCCAGTACTTC. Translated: CSAGTGTIQETQYF.

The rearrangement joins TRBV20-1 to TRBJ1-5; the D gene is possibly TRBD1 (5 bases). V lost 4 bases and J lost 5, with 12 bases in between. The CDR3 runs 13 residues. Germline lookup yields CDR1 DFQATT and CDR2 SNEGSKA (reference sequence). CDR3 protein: CSAKLSGYQPQHF. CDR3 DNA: TGCAGTGCTAAACTATCAGGGTATCAGCCCCAGCATTTT.

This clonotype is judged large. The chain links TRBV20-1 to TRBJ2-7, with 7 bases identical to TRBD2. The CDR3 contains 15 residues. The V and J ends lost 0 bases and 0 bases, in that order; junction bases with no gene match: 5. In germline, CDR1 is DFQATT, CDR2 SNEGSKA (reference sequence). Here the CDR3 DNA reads TGCAGTGCTAGAGATCCCGGGACTAACTCCTACGAGCAGTACTTC. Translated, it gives CSARDPGTNSYEQYF.

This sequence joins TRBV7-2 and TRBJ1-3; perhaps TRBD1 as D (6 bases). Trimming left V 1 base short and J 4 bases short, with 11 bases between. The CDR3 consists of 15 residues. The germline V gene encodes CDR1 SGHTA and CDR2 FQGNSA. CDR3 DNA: TGTGCCAGCAGCTTAGTTTCGACAGGAGGAAACACCATATATTTT. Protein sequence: CASSLVSTGGNTIYF.

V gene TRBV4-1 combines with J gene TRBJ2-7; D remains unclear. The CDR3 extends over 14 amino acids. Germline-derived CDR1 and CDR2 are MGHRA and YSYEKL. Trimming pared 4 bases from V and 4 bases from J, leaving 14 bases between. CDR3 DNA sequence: TGCGCCAGCAGCCCGACTTCCGATGGGTACGAGCAGTACTTC. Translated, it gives CASSPTSDGYEQYF.

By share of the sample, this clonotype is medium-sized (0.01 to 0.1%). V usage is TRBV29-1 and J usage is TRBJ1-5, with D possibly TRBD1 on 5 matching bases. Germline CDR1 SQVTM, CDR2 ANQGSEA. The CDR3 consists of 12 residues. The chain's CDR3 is CRADRNNQPQHF. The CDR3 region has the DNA TGCAGAGCTGACAGAAACAATCAGCCCCAGCATTTT.

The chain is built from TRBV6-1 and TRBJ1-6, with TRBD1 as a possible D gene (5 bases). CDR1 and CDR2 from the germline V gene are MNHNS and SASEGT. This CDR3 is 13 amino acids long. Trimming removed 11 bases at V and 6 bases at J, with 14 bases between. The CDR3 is CAGGVAANSPLHF. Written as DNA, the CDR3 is TGTGCCGGAGGGGTTGCGGCTAATTCACCCCTCCACTTT.

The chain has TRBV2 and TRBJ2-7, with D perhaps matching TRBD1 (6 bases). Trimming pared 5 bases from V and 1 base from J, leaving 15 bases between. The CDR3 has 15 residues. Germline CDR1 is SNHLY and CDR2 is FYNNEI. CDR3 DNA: TGTGCCAGCAGTAATAGACAGGACATTTCCTACGAGCAGTACTTC. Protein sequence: CASSNRQDISYEQYF.

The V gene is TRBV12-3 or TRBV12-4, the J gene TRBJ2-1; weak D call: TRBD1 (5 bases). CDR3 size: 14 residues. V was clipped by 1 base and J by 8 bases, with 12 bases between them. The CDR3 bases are TGTGCCAGCAGTTTAGGGCAGGGATTCGATGAGCAGTTCTTC. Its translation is CASSLGQGFDEQFF.

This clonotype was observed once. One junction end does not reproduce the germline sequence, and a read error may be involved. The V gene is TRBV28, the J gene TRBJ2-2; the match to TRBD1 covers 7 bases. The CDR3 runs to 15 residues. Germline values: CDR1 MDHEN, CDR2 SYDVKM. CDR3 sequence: CTSSRQGSSSGELFF. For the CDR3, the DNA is TGTACCAGCAGTCGACAGGGTAGTTCCTCCGGGGAGCTGTTTTTT. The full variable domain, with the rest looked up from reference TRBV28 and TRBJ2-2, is DVKVTQSSRYLVKRTGEKVFLECVQDMDHENMFWYRQDPGLGLRLIYFSYDVKMKEKGDIPEGYSVSREKKERFSLILESASTNQTSMYLCTSSRQGSSSGELFFGEGSRLTVL.

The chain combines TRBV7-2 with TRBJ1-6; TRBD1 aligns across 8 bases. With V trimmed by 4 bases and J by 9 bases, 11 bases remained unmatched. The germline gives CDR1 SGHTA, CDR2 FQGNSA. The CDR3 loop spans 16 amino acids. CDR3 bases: TGTGCCAGCAGCTACCGGTCCGGGACAGGATTTTCACCCCTCCACTTT. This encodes CASSYRSGTGFSPLHF.

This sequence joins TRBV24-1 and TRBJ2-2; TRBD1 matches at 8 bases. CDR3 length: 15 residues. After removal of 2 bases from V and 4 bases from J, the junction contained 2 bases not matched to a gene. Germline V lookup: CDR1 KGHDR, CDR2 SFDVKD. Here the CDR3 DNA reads TGTGCCACCAGTGATTCAGGGGGCGTCACCGGGGAGCTGTTTTTT. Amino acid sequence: CATSDSGGVTGELFF.

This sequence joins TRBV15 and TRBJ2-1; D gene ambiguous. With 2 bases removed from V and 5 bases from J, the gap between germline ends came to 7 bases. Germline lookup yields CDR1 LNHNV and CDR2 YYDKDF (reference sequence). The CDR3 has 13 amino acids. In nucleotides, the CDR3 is TGTGCCACCAGCAGAATGCGAAACAATGAGCAGTTCTTC. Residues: CATSRMRNNEQFF.

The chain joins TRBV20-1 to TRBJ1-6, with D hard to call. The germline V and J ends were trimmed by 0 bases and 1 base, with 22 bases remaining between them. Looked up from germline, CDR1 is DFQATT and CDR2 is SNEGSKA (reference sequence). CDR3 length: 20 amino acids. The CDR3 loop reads CSARDRHRGNGWSYNSPLHF. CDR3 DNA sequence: TGCAGTGCTAGAGATCGTCATCGGGGAAACGGATGGTCCTATAATTCACCCCTCCACTTT.

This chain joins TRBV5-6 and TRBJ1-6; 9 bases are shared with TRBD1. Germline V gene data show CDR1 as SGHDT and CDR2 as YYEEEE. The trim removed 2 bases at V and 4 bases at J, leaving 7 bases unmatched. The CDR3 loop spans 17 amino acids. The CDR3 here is CASSLNTGGQYNSPLHF. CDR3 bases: TGTGCCAGCAGCTTAAATACAGGGGGCCAATATAATTCACCCCTCCACTTT.

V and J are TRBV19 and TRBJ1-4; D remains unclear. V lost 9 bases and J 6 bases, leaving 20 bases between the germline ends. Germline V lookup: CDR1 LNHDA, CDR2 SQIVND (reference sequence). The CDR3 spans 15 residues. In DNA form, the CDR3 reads TGTGCCAGCCAAGAGGCCGGGATGTATGATGAAAAACTGTTTTTT. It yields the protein CASQEAGMYDEKLFF.